One sample yielded the 7 T cell receptor beta chains listed below, sequenced in a study of PD-L1 blockade in urothelial cancer. TCRdb's copy holds only in-frame clones and misses some; the assay was immunoSEQ multiplex PCR. Altogether around 50,000 clones are present, approximately 86% being singletons, with the ten largest covering approximately 2%. The sample's time point: peripheral blood 6 weeks after treatment start. This sample comprised PBMCs, obtained around atezolizumab (anti-PD-L1) treatment. Receptors originate from a man aged 45-65 years with urothelial cancer.

This clone was detected only once. The V gene is TRBV28, the J gene TRBJ2-7; weak D call: TRBD1 (6 bases). This CDR3 has 11 residues. The V and J ends lost 6 bases and 7 bases respectively, with 10 bases between them. Germline V gene sequence: CDR1 MDHEN, CDR2 SYDVKM. The CDR3 nucleotides read TGTGCCAGCAGCCCAAGGGGGGAGCAGTACTTC. Its protein is CASSPRGEQYF.

For the CDR3, the DNA is TGTGCCAGCAGCAAGACCGCCTGGGACAGGTCGCGTCATAGCAATCAGCCCCAGCATTTT. This translates into CASSKTAWDRSRHSNQPQHF. The rearrangement uses TRBV7-8 and TRBJ1-5; TRBD1 matches 8 bases. The CDR3 length is 20 residues. Germline V CDR1 and CDR2: SGHVS, FQNEAQ. Trimming removed 5 bases from V and 0 bases from J; junction bases left unmatched: 18.

V and J are TRBV6-4 and TRBJ2-3; possibly TRBD2 for D (5 bases). Germline CDR1 is MRHNA and CDR2 is SNTAGT. This CDR3 spans 13 amino acids. The V end lost 2 bases, the J end lost 3 bases, and 6 bases lay between the germline ends. In DNA, the CDR3 is TGTGCCAGCAGTGACAGGGAGACAGATACGCAGTATTTT. This encodes CASSDRETDTQYF.

The chain joins TRBV2 to TRBJ1-2; D is perhaps TRBD1 (5 bases). Trimming removed 4 bases at V and 6 bases at J, with 18 bases between. The CDR3 is made up of 15 amino acids. In germline, CDR1 is SNHLY, CDR2 FYNNEI. The CDR3 nucleotides read TGTGCCAGCAGTGTAGGGGCAGGGAATCGAAATGGCTACACCTTC. This gives the protein CASSVGAGNRNGYTF.

The rearrangement uses TRBV28 and TRBJ2-2, with 8 bases lining up with TRBD2. This CDR3 contains 16 residues. Germline CDR1 is MDHEN and CDR2 is SYDVKM. Trimming removed 1 base from V and 6 bases from J; junction bases left unmatched: 7. The CDR3 nucleotides read TGTGCCAGCAGTTTATTGTCGGGAGGGGTACCCGGGGAGCTGTTTTTT. This sequence encodes CASSLLSGGVPGELFF.

This clone has more than one count but fewer than ten. V gene TRBV7-9 combines with J gene TRBJ2-5, with D tentatively TRBD2 (7 bases). The V end lost 3 bases, the J end lost 5 bases, and 13 bases lay between the germline ends. CDR1 is SEHNR, CDR2 FQNEAQ, per germline (reference sequence). This CDR3 has 14 residues. CDR3 nucleotide sequence: TGTGCCAGCAGCTTCGGGGGGCGCGGGGAGACCCAGTACTTC. Translating it yields CASSFGGRGETQYF. The full variable domain, rest sourced from reference TRBV7-9 and TRBJ2-5, is DTGVSQNPRHKITKRGQNVTFRCDPISEHNRLYWYRQTLGQGPEFLTYFQNEAQLEKSRLLSDRFSAERPKGSFSTLEIQRTEQGDSAMYLCASSFGGRGETQYFGPGTRLLVL.

This clone was seen once. The J gene is TRBJ2-6, the V gene TRBV5-1; maybe TRBD1 (6 bases). The V end was cut by 4 bases, the J end by 0 bases, with 17 bases between. CDR1 and CDR2 from the germline V gene are SGHRS and YFSETQ. CDR3 length: 18 amino acids. The CDR3 here is CASSPGGSITSGANVLTF. The CDR3 region has the DNA TGCGCCAGCAGCCCTGGGGGCAGTATTACCTCTGGGGCCAACGTCCTGACTTTC.